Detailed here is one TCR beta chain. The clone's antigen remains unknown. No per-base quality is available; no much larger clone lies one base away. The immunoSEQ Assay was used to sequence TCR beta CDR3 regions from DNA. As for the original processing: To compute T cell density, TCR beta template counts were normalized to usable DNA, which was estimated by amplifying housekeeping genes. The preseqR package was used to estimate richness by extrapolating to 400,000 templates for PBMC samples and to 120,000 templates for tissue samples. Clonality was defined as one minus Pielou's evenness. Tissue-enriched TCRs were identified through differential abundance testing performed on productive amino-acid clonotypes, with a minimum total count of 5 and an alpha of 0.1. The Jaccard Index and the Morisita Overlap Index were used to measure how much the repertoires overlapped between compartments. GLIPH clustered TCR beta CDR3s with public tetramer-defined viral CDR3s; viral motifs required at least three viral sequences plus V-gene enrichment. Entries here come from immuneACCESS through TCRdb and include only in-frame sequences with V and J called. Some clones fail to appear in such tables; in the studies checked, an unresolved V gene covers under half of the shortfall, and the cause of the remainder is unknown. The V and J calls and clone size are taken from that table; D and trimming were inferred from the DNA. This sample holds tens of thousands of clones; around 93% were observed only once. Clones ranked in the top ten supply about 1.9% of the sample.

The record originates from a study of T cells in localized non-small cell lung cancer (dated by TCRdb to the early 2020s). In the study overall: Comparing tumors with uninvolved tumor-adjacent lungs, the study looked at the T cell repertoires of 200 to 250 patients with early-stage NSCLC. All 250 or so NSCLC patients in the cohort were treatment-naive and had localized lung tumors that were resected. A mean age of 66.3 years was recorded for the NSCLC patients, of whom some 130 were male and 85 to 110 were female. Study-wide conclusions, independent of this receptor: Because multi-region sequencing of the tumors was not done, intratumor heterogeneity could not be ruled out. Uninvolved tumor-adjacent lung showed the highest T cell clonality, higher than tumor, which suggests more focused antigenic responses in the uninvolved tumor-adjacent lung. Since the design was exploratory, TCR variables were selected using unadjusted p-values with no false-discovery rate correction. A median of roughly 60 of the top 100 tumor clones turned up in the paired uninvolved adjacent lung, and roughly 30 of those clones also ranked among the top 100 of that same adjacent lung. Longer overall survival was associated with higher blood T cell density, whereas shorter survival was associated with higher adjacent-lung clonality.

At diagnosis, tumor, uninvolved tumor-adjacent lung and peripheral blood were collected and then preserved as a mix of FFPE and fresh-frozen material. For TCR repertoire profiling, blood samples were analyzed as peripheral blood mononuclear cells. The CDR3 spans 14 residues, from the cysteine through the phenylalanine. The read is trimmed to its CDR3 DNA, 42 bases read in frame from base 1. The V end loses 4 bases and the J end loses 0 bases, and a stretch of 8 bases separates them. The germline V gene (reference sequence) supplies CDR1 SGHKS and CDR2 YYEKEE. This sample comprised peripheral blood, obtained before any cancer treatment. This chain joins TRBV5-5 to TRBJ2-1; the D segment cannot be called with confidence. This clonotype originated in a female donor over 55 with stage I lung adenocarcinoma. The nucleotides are TGTGCCAGCAGCCCGTCTGCCTCCTACAATGAGCAGTTCTTC. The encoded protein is CASSPSASYNEQFF.